The present T cell receptor (beta chain) was sequenced within a study of T-cell reconstitution after alpha-beta-depleted transplantation in children. Overall study findings and caveats: At the one-year point after transplant, T-cell counts and TCRbeta diversity were found to come mostly from T cells that had been newly produced. Expanded graft clones, several hundred of them, were reportedly the source of alpha-beta T cells about two months after transplant. Surviving thymic progenitors and recipient T cells were the source of high TCRbeta diversity at day 60 in some patients.

In this sample, this clonotype turned up a few times. Its antigen is undetermined. Per germline, CDR1 MGHRA and CDR2 YSYEKL. V dropped 4 bases and J dropped 4; count of bases not matched to a gene: 7. The CDR3 spans 14 residues. The TCRbeta library incorporated unique molecular identifiers. TCRdb re-called the PCR reads through MiXCR, storing one row per CDR3 protein. The top ten clones hold just under 5% of a sample with 700,000 to 850,000 distinct CDR3 sequences, approximately 15% of them seen once. The receptor comes from a male patient between 5 and 17 years old who had a stem cell transplant for acute lymphoblastic leukemia, so the T cells may come from the graft donor. The J gene is TRBJ2-7, the V gene TRBV4-1; 7 bases are shared with TRBD1. The sequenced sample was PBMCs, mostly from graft donor cells, obtained 360 days after TCRalphabeta/CD19-depleted stem cell transplant. The CDR3 DNA follows: TGCGCCAGCAGCCCTCAACAGGGGTCATACGAGCAGTACTTC. This sequence encodes CASSPQQGSYEQYF.